This T cell receptor (beta chain) emerged from a study of cytomegalovirus exposure and HLA in healthy donors. Primers: 60 Vbeta forward and 13 Jbeta reverse. This table comes from immunoSEQ multiplex PCR, and its TCRdb copy is limited to in-frame clones, with some not included. The sample records 120,000 to 150,000 clones, around three fifths being singletons. The CDR3 is 14 amino acids. Trimming removed 4 bases at V and 7 bases at J, with 15 bases between. Germline loops: CDR1 MDHEN, CDR2 SYDVKM. This receptor was obtained from a woman aged 30 to 39 in good health and CMV-seropositive. The chain carries TRBV28 and TRBJ2-3; tentative D call: TRBD1 (6 bases). What was sequenced was PBMCs. The CDR3 nucleotides are TGTGCCAGCAGTTGGGCAGGGGTAAGAAATACGCAGTATTTT. Its protein product is CASSWAGVRNTQYF.